Listed below are T cell receptor beta chains from one sample, sequenced in a study of CD8+ T cells in alopecia areata. Clones were read by immunoSEQ multiplex PCR, and TCRdb kept only the in-frame ones, dropping some. The sample holds over 120,000 clones, roughly 50% seen once. Sequenced here: CD4+ T cells sorted from blood, sampled at week 0. These receptors came from a human donor with alopecia areata. Each CDR3 is given with its conserved first and last residue. The order of the fields is clone size, J gene, V gene, CDR3 length, D gene, CDR3 protein, CDR3 DNA. D genes are given only for firm matches. The listing skips clone size in some rows; elsewhere it reads once, few, many or a size class.

- | TRBJ2-7 | TRBV4-1 | 13 | - | CASSPSSPYEQYF | TGCGCCAGCAGCCCAAGCTCACCCTACGAGCAGTACTTC
few | TRBJ2-7 | TRBV29-1 | 11 | - | CSVGEGKEQYF | TGCAGCGTTGGAGAGGGGAAAGAGCAGTACTTC
- | TRBJ2-7 | TRBV7-9 | 16 | TRBD1 | CASSRRGQGGAYEQYF | TGTGCCAGCAGCCGACGGGGACAGGGTGGTGCCTACGAGCAGTACTTC
- | TRBJ1-1 | TRBV7-2 | 13 | - | CASSAHSDTEAFF | TGTGCCAGCAGCGCCCACAGTGACACTGAAGCTTTCTTT
- | TRBJ1-5 | TRBV15 | 12 | - | CATSGPNQPQHF | TGTGCCACCAGCGGTCCCAATCAGCCCCAGCATTTT
- | TRBJ1-2 | TRBV20-1 | 11 | - | CSARSNYGYTF | TGCAGTGCTAGGTCTAACTATGGCTACACCTTC
few | TRBJ1-2 | TRBV20-1 | 11 | - | CSATGVYGYTF | TGCAGTGCTACAGGGGTCTATGGCTACACCTTC
- | TRBJ1-2 | TRBV5-1 | 13 | - | CASGASGRYGYTF | TGCGCCAGCGGAGCCTCAGGGCGCTATGGCTACACCTTC
- | TRBJ2-4 | TRBV13 | 13 | - | CASSTLSENIQYF | TGTGCCAGCAGCACCCTCTCCGAAAACATTCAGTACTTC
once | TRBJ2-3 | TRBV5-1 | 15 | - | CASSPRGDRTDTQYF | TGCGCCAGCAGCCCCAGAGGGGACCGCACAGATACGCAGTATTTT
- | TRBJ1-1 | TRBV29-1 | 15 | TRBD1 | CSVRGHRGVSTEAFF | TGCAGCGTTCGGGGCCACAGGGGGGTTTCCACTGAAGCTTTCTTT
- | TRBJ2-7 | TRBV29-1 | 13 | - | CSVGRGPTYEQYF | TGCAGCGTTGGAAGGGGACCCACCTACGAGCAGTACTTC
- | TRBJ1-5 | TRBV5-1 | 15 | - | CASSPGSGGNQPQHF | TGCGCCAGCAGCCCGGGGTCCGGGGGCAATCAGCCCCAGCATTTT
few | TRBJ2-7 | TRBV30 | 13 | - | CAWSAISGGEQYF | TGTGCCTGGAGTGCGATCTCCGGCGGCGAGCAGTACTTC
- | TRBJ1-2 | TRBV7-9 | 14 | - | CASSSTRDGYGYTF | TGTGCCAGCAGCTCGACCCGGGACGGATATGGCTACACCTTC
- | TRBJ2-5 | TRBV5-1 | 15 | - | CASSLALASQETQYF | TGCGCCAGCAGCTTGGCCTTGGCCAGTCAAGAGACCCAGTACTTC
few | TRBJ1-5 | TRBV21-1 | 14 | - | CASISRGEKGPQHF | TGTGCCAGCATCTCCAGGGGGGAGAAAGGGCCCCAGCATTTT
- | TRBJ1-2 | TRBV4-3 | 16 | - | CASSQGVAAGYYGYTF | TGCGCCAGCAGCCAAGGGGTCGCAGCCGGATACTATGGCTACACCTTC
- | TRBJ1-5 | TRBV15 | 16 | TRBD1 | CATSRDYAGGSQPQHF | TGTGCCACCAGCAGAGATTACGCAGGGGGCTCGCAGCCCCAGCATTTT
- | TRBJ2-7 | TRBV7-2 | 13 | - | CASSADWSYEQYF | TGTGCCAGCAGCGCAGACTGGTCATACGAGCAGTACTTC
- | TRBJ2-3 | TRBV5-4 | 14 | - | CASSLEKGTDTQYF | TGTGCCAGCAGCTTGGAAAAGGGAACAGATACGCAGTATTTT
- | TRBJ1-5 | TRBV4-2 | 15 | TRBD1 | CASSGQQGANQPQHF | TGTGCCAGCAGCGGACAACAGGGGGCTAATCAGCCCCAGCATTTT
once | TRBJ1-3 | TRBV30 | 16 | - | CAWSVPAVLSGNTIYF | TGTGCCTGGAGTGTACCCGCAGTCCTCTCTGGAAACACCATATATTTT
many | TRBJ1-6 | TRBV7-2 | 18 | TRBD1 | CASSLSAGGSSYNSPLHF | TGCGCCAGCAGCCTATCAGCAGGGGGGAGCTCCTATAATTCACCCCTCCACTTT
few | TRBJ2-7 | TRBV4-3 | 14 | - | CASSQDFGTYEQYF | TGCGCCAGCAGCCAAGATTTCGGGACCTACGAGCAGTACTTC
- | TRBJ1-1 | TRBV18 | 14 | - | CASSVTGPNTEAFF | TGTGCCAGCTCTGTGACAGGACCGAACACTGAAGCTTTCTTT
few | TRBJ1-5 | TRBV6-5 | 15 | TRBD1 | CASSRDSGGPQPQHF | TGTGCCAGCAGTCGGGACAGTGGAGGCCCTCAGCCCCAGCATTTT
- | TRBJ2-1 | TRBV30 | 11 | - | CAWGDYNEQFF | TGTGCCTGGGGGGACTACAATGAGCAGTTCTTC
- | TRBJ2-7 | TRBV5-4 | 14 | TRBD2 | CASSVVAGTYEQYF | TGTGCCAGCAGCGTAGTAGCGGGGACCTACGAGCAGTACTTC
- | TRBJ2-1 | TRBV7-9 | 14 | - | CASSLALYSNEQFF | TGTGCCAGCAGCTTAGCTTTATACAGCAATGAGCAGTTCTTC
- | TRBJ2-7 | TRBV27 | 14 | - | CASSSALATAEQYF | TGTGCCAGCAGTTCGGCGCTAGCGACCGCCGAGCAGTACTTC
few | TRBJ2-1 | TRBV2 | 14 | - | CASSGDRSYNEQFF | TGTGCCAGCAGCGGGGACCGTTCCTACAATGAGCAGTTCTTC
- | TRBJ2-1 | TRBV4-3 | 19 | TRBD2 | CASSQDPPGLAGGPDEQFF | TGCGCCAGCAGCCAAGATCCCCCGGGACTAGCGGGGGGGCCCGATGAGCAGTTCTTC
- | TRBJ2-1 | TRBV9 | 15 | TRBD2 | CASSVDSGGYNEQFF | TGTGCCAGCAGCGTAGACAGCGGGGGCTACAATGAGCAGTTCTTC
- | TRBJ2-7 | TRBV25-1 | 15 | - | CASSQGGAGASEQYF | TGTGCCAGCAGTCAAGGGGGGGCTGGGGCTTCAGAGCAGTACTTC
few | TRBJ2-5 | TRBV2 | 14 | TRBD1 | CASSEDRAQGTQYF | TGTGCCAGCAGTGAGGACAGGGCCCAAGGGACCCAGTACTTC
- | TRBJ1-4 | TRBV7-9 | 14 | - | CASSRQATNEKLFF | TGTGCCAGCAGCAGACAGGCAACTAATGAAAAACTGTTTTTT
- | TRBJ1-1 | TRBV25-1 | 14 | TRBD1 | CASSPTGMNTEAFF | TGTGCCAGCAGCCCGACAGGGATGAACACTGAAGCTTTCTTT
- | TRBJ1-1 | TRBV4-3 | 14 | - | CASSQGQMNTEAFF | TGCGCCAGCAGCCAAGGGCAAATGAACACTGAAGCTTTCTTT
few | TRBJ2-5 | TRBV7-9 | 13 | - | CASSFGKQETQYF | TGTGCCAGCAGCTTTGGGAAACAAGAGACCCAGTACTTC
- | TRBJ2-5 | TRBV4-3 | 15 | - | CASSQDFAGLETQYF | TGCGCCAGCAGCCAAGATTTCGCGGGGTTGGAGACCCAGTACTTC
- | TRBJ1-4 | TRBV7-2 | 15 | - | CASRRSWGSDEKLFF | TGTGCCAGCAGGAGGAGCTGGGGTTCAGATGAAAAACTGTTTTTT
few | TRBJ2-2 | TRBV7-2 | 19 | TRBD2 | CASSALRLAAQQNTGELFF | TGTGCCAGCAGCGCCTTGCGACTAGCGGCCCAACAGAACACCGGGGAGCTGTTTTTT
- | TRBJ2-3 | TRBV9 | 15 | TRBD1 | CASSTGTGGTDTQYF | TGTGCCAGCAGCACCGGGACAGGGGGCACAGATACGCAGTATTTT
- | TRBJ1-4 | TRBV7-9 | 15 | TRBD1 | CASSSLPSRGEKLFF | TGTGCCAGCAGCTCTCTGCCCAGCAGGGGGGAAAAACTGTTTTTT
- | TRBJ1-3 | TRBV4-1 | 12 | TRBD1 | CASRTGMDTIYF | TGCGCCAGCAGGACAGGGATGGACACCATATATTTT
- | TRBJ1-2 | TRBV30 | 12 | - | CAWSVPGYGYTF | TGTGCCTGGAGTGTTCCAGGATATGGCTACACCTTC
few | TRBJ2-7 | TRBV7-2 | 15 | TRBD2 | CASSLAGGGAREQYF | TGTGCCAGCAGCTTAGCAGGCGGGGGGGCTCGGGAGCAGTACTTC